Following are 3 T cell receptor beta chains from one sample sequenced in a study of blood T cell repertoires in COVID-19 (TCRdb year 2020). The library was produced with the immunoSEQ multiplex PCR assay. TCRdb took this table from immuneACCESS and kept in-frame rearrangements with V and J called. Such tables lack part of the clones; where checked against another copy, unresolved V genes explain under half of the gap, and the rest is unexplained. The sample includes around 180,000 clones, with 80% to 85% observed a single time. Roughly 12% of the sample is taken by the ten largest. Sequenced: peripheral blood. These receptors were obtained from a woman at least 80 years old with COVID-19, enrolled during active disease.

The rearrangement joins TRBV5-6 to TRBJ2-5; TRBD2 agrees at 7 bases. V shed 6 bases, J shed 5 bases, and the junction held 13 bases outside the gene matches. Germline V lookup: CDR1 SGHDT, CDR2 YYEEEE. CDR3 length: 15 residues. CDR3 sequence reads: CASTPGGSVRETQYF. The CDR3 coding sequence is TGTGCCAGCACCCCCGGGGGGTCCGTAAGGGAGACCCAGTACTTC.

V gene TRBV15 combines with J gene TRBJ1-2; 7 bases agree with TRBD1. The CDR3 extends over 15 amino acids. Germline CDR1 reads LNHNV; CDR2 reads YYDKDF (reference sequence). The V and J ends lost 2 bases and 3 bases, in that order; junction bases with no gene match: 6. This chain's CDR3 is CATSRFGQGDYGYTF. The CDR3 DNA reads as TGTGCCACCAGCAGATTCGGGCAGGGGGACTATGGCTACACCTTC.

J is TRBJ2-1 and V is TRBV5-1; no clear D. V lost 0 bases and J 0 bases, leaving 4 bases between the germline ends. There are 14 residues in the CDR3. CDR1 is SGHRS and CDR2 is YFSETQ in the germline V gene. CDR3 sequence (DNA): TGCGCCAGCAGCTTGGCGGTCTCCTACAATGAGCAGTTCTTC. It is translated as CASSLAVSYNEQFF.